Here is one T cell receptor beta chain with its context. These data belong to a study of blood T cell repertoires in COVID-19. Study-level information: Nucleic acid was either cDNA or gDNA, and it came from T cells, B-cell-depleted T cells, or PBMCs.

Sequencing used immunoSEQ multiplex PCR; TCRdb keeps in-frame clones, though not all of them. Of about 250,000 clones in the sample, just over 85% were seen once. The source material was PBMCs or T cells enriched from blood (not recorded which). The TCR sequence derives from a man younger than 30 who had recovered from COVID-19.

The CDR3 nucleotides are TGCGCCAGCAGCCAAGATGAGCGGGAGGATACCACCGGGGAGCTGTTTTTT. Translating gives CASSQDEREDTTGELFF. The chain combines TRBV4-1 with TRBJ2-2, with 9 nucleotides matching TRBD2. J gave up 4 bases and V 0 bases, and 6 bases lay outside the gene matches. This CDR3 region has 17 residues. The germline CDR1 and CDR2 sequences are MGHRA and YSYEKL.